Below are 9 T cell receptor beta chains sequenced from a single sample in a study of identical twins. Each CDR3 protein gets one entry after TCRdb re-called the 5' RACE reads with MiXCR. The data show about 210,000 distinct CDR3 sequences, around a tenth seen once. The sequenced sample was memory (CD45RO+) T cells sorted from blood. The receptors were gathered from a woman aged 18-29 years in good health.

The chain carries TRBV4-1 and TRBJ2-1; 9 positions match TRBD2. Per germline, CDR1 MGHRA and CDR2 YSYEKL. The CDR3 extends over 16 amino acids. Trimming took 3 bases from V and 7 from J; bases not matched to a gene: 10. In DNA form, the CDR3 reads TGCGCCAGCAGCCAGACTAGGCCTAGCGGGGATAATGAGCAGTTCTTC. It translates to CASSQTRPSGDNEQFF.

This clonotype was observed a few times. V and J are TRBV18 and TRBJ1-2; D is undetermined. This CDR3 contains 13 residues. V was pared by 6 bases and J by 3 bases, with 11 bases between. CDR1 is KGHSH and CDR2 is LQKENI in the germline V gene. CDR3 amino acids: CASSGYRDYGYTF. Here the CDR3 DNA reads TGTGCCAGCTCGGGCTATAGGGACTATGGCTACACCTTC.

This clonotype was detected a few times. The rearrangement links TRBV4-3 to TRBJ2-2; no clear D. V was trimmed by 2 bases and J by 4 bases, leaving 11 bases between them. The CDR3 is 15 amino acids. Germline CDR1 LGHNA, CDR2 YSLEER. The CDR3 DNA sequence: TGCGCCAGCAGCCAAAGGGCCCCGGGCACCGGGGAGCTGTTTTTT. Protein: CASSQRAPGTGELFF.

This clonotype was detected many times. One end of the junction is discordant with germline, which a read error may explain. The V and J genes are TRBV12-3 or TRBV12-4 and TRBJ2-1, with 12 bases matching TRBD2. CDR3 length equals 15 residues. DNA for the CDR3: TGTGCCAGCAGTCTAGCGGGAGGGCGCTACAATGAGCAGTTCTTC. It encodes CASSLAGGRYNEQFF.

The rearrangement uses TRBV11-2 and TRBJ2-7; D might be TRBD2 (6 bases). Germline V gene lookup returns CDR1 SGHAT and CDR2 FQNNGV. V was clipped by 1 base and J by 5 bases, with 12 bases between them. The CDR3 runs 14 residues. CDR3 nucleotides: TGTGCCAGCAGCTTAGTCCTCGGGAGCCACGAGCAGTACTTC. It specifies CASSLVLGSHEQYF.

This clonotype was seen a handful of times. The J gene is TRBJ2-5, the V gene TRBV10-3, with 7 bases matching TRBD2. From germline, CDR1 is ENHRY and CDR2 SYGVKD. CDR3 length: 16 residues. The ends lost 2 bases at V and 1 base at J; junction bases unmatched: 7. CDR3 protein: CAISEAIAGVQETQYF. The CDR3 nucleotides read TGTGCCATCAGTGAGGCCATAGCGGGCGTCCAAGAGACCCAGTACTTC.

This clonotype was observed many times. The chain joins TRBV5-1 to TRBJ2-5; weak D call: TRBD2 (5 bases). The CDR3 covers 14 residues. V gave up 0 bases and J gave up 10 bases, with 16 bases separating them. Germline CDR1 SGHRS, CDR2 YFSETQ. The DNA for the CDR3 is TGCGCCAGCAGCTTGGCGGGAATCCAAGAGCGCCAGTACTTC. Its protein is CASSLAGIQERQYF.

In this sample, this clonotype turned up a few times. V usage is TRBV2 and J usage is TRBJ2-1; D unresolved. The V gene lost 6 bases and the J gene lost 2 bases, with 11 bases spanning the gap. The germline CDR1 and CDR2 sequences are SNHLY and FYNNEI. The CDR3 consists of 14 residues. CDR3 sequence: CASRTQIAYNEQFF. The CDR3 coding sequence is TGTGCCAGCAGGACTCAGATCGCCTACAATGAGCAGTTCTTC.

This chain joins TRBV10-2 and TRBJ1-1, with D unclear. Germline V CDR1 and CDR2: WSHSY, SAAADI. V lost 8 bases, J lost 1 base, and 11 bases lay in between. CDR3 length: 13 residues. The DNA of the CDR3 is TGCGCCAGCGCCATTTTGAGGAACACTGAAGCTTTCTTT. The encoded protein is CASAILRNTEAFF.